This paragraph reports one TCR beta chain. Assay: immunoSEQ multiplex PCR; the TCRdb copy retains only in-frame clones and omits some. This sample yields 50,000 or so clones, of which about 86% are seen a single time; 10% belongs to the top ten. The sample is drawn from a study of PD-L1 blockade in urothelial cancer. The time point here: peripheral blood 6 weeks after treatment start. From germline, CDR1 is SQVTM and CDR2 ANQGSEA. The V and J ends lost 7 bases and 0 bases respectively, with 9 bases between them. The CDR3 runs 12 residues. The gene calls are TRBV29-1 and TRBJ1-1; D is ambiguous. The origin of this receptor is a man aged 60-69 years with urothelial cancer. The source material was PBMCs, sampled around atezolizumab (anti-PD-L1) treatment. CDR3 bases: TGCAGCGGCAGTGTTTTGAACACTGAAGCTTTCTTT. This sequence encodes CSGSVLNTEAFF. Filled out from reference TRBV29-1 and TRBJ1-1, the complete variable domain reads SAVISQKPSRDICQRGTSLTIQCQVDSQVTMMFWYRQQPGQSLTLIATANQGSEATYESGFVIDKFPISRPNLTFSTLTVSNMSPEDSSIYLCSGSVLNTEAFFGQGTRLTVV.